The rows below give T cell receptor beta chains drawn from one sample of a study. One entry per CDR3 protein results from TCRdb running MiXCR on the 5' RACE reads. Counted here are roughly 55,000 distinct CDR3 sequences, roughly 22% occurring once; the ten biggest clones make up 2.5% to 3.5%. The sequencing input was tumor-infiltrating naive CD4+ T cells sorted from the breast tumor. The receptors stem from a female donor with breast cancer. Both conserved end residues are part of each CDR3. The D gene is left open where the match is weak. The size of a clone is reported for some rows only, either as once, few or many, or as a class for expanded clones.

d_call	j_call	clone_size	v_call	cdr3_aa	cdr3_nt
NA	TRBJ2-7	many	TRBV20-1	CSASRESEQYF	TGCAGTGCTAGTAGGGAAAGCGAGCAGTACTTC
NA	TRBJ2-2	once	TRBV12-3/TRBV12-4	CASSYRGNTGELFF	TGTGCCAGCAGTTACCGGGGGAACACCGGGGAGCTGTTTTTT
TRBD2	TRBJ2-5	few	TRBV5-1	CASRPGTSGSLAETQYF	TGCGCCAGCAGACCCGGGACTAGCGGGAGTCTTGCCGAGACCCAGTACTTC
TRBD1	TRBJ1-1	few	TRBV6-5	CASRTGVTEAFF	TGTGCCAGCCGAACAGGGGTCACTGAAGCTTTCTTT
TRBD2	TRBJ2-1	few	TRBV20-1	CSARGGLAGVNEQFF	TGCAGTGCTAGAGGGGGACTAGCGGGAGTCAATGAGCAGTTCTTC
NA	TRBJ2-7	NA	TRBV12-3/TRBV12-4	CASSQGISGEQYF	TGTGCCAGCAGTCAGGGGATTTCTGGCGAGCAGTACTTC
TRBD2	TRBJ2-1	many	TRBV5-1	CASSLSGAYNEQFF	TGCGCCAGCAGCTTGAGCGGGGCCTACAATGAGCAGTTCTTC
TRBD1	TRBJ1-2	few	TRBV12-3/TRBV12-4	CASSFGTGGYGYTF	TGTGCCAGCAGTTTCGGGACAGGGGGCTATGGCTACACCTTC
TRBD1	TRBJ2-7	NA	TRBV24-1	CATSASGTGGHEQYF	TGTGCCACCAGTGCTTCCGGGACAGGGGGCCACGAGCAGTACTTC
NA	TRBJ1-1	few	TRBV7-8	CASSRDVPGITHTEAFF	TGTGCCAGCAGCCGGGACGTTCCGGGGATAACCCACACTGAAGCTTTCTTT
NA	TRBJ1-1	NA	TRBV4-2	CASSQAQGKGTEAFF	TGTGCCAGCAGCCAAGCTCAAGGGAAAGGCACTGAAGCTTTCTTT
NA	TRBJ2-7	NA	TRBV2	CASSAQGSLGEQYF	TGTGCCAGCAGTGCACAGGGCTCCCTCGGAGAGCAGTACTTC
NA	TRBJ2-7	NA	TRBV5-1	CASSFRGSYEQYF	TGCGCCAGCAGCTTTCGGGGTTCCTACGAGCAGTACTTC
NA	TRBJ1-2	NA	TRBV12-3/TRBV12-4	CASGSRLFYGYTF	TGTGCCAGCGGTTCCCGACTATTCTATGGCTACACCTTC
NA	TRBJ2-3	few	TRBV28	CASSQASRRETQYF	TGTGCCAGCAGCCAGGCCTCCCGCAGGGAAACACAGTATTTT
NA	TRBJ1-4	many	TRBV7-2	CASSLVGEKLFF	TGTGCCAGCAGCTTAGTAGGGGAAAAACTGTTTTTT
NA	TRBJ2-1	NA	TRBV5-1	CASRYSAREQFF	TGCGCCAGCCGCTACTCAGCGAGGGAGCAGTTCTTC
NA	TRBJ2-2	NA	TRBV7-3	CASSLFDGELFF	TGTGCCAGCAGCTTATTTGACGGGGAGCTGTTTTTT